One and the same sample provided the 14 T cell receptor beta chains below, sequenced in a study of blood T cell repertoires in COVID-19. Libraries were prepared by immunoSEQ multiplex PCR; TCRdb keeps only in-frame clonotypes and omits some of them. The data show 90,000 to 120,000 clones, with about 89% seen just once and about 5.3% held by the top ten. The sequenced sample was peripheral blood. Receptors originate from a man aged 40-49 years with active or convalescent COVID-19.

The chain links TRBV29-1 to TRBJ1-1; D not resolved. The CDR3 spans 13 residues. V was shortened by 1 base and J by 1 base, with 7 bases between the two germline ends. Germline assignment: CDR1 SQVTM and CDR2 ANQGSEA. This CDR3 reads CSVEVTSNTEAFF. CDR3 in DNA: TGCAGCGTTGAAGTCACTTCGAACACTGAAGCTTTCTTT.

V is TRBV7-2 and J is TRBJ1-3, with D possibly being TRBD1 (5 bases). V was trimmed by 1 base and J by 0 bases, leaving 10 bases between them. CDR3 length equals 16 residues. CDR1 and CDR2 from the germline V gene are SGHTA and FQGNSA. The CDR3 protein is CASSLVAGGSGNTIYF. The CDR3 DNA sequence: TGTGCCAGCAGCTTAGTCGCCGGGGGCTCTGGAAACACCATATATTTT.

A remark on this clone: One end of the junction varies from germline; a read error may be responsible. This sequence joins TRBV20-1 and TRBJ2-7; 10 bases are shared with TRBD2. In germline, CDR1 is DFQATT, CDR2 SNEGSKA (reference sequence). The CDR3 loop spans 10 amino acids. The CDR3 DNA follows: TGCAGTGCCACCGGGACTAGCGCCCACTTC. It encodes CSATGTSAHF.

The chain has TRBV28 and TRBJ1-5; tentatively, D is TRBD1 (6 bases). The V gene's germline CDR1 is MDHEN and CDR2 SYDVKM. V dropped 1 base and J dropped 7 bases, with 11 bases sitting between them. This CDR3 is 14 amino acids long. CDR3 in DNA: TGTGCCAGCAGTTTATCAGGGGCCGGACAGCCCCAGCATTTT. This gives the protein CASSLSGAGQPQHF.

The V gene is TRBV15, the J gene TRBJ2-7; D is uncertain. This CDR3 spans 15 amino acids. V was pared by 0 bases and J by 11 bases, with 20 bases between. CDR1 is LNHNV and CDR2 is YYDKDF in the germline V gene (reference sequence). The CDR3 sequence: CATSREQSPLGVEYF. DNA of the CDR3: TGTGCCACCAGCAGAGAACAGTCGCCACTCGGCGTGGAGTACTTC.

The genes are TRBV4-3 and TRBJ2-1; 10 bases line up with TRBD2. V lost 0 bases and J lost 1; bases outside the gene matches: 9. The CDR3 runs 19 residues. Germline V gene lookup returns CDR1 LGHNA and CDR2 YSLEER. CDR3 in DNA: TGCGCCAGCAGCCAAGATCGGTCTAGCGGGAGCCCGTCCTACAATGAGCAGTTCTTC. The encoded protein is CASSQDRSSGSPSYNEQFF.

This chain links TRBV30 with TRBJ1-2; no reliable D call. The CDR3 length is 12 residues. Trimming shortened V by 3 bases and J by 7 bases, and 12 bases separated the two germline ends. Germline loops: CDR1 GTSNPN, CDR2 SVGIG (reference sequence). The CDR3 DNA sequence: TGTGCCTGGAGATTCGGGAGAGGTGGCTACACCTTC. Protein sequence: CAWRFGRGGYTF.

The J gene is TRBJ1-5, the V gene TRBV3-1 (or the pseudogene TRBV3-2), with D perhaps matching TRBD1 (5 bases). The ends were cut back, 5 bases at V and 7 bases at J, with 12 bases in the middle. CDR1 LGHDT and CDR2 YNNKEL come from the germline V gene (reference sequence). This CDR3 is built from 13 residues. The CDR3 bases are TGTGCCAGCAGCATACAGGAGGGCCAGCCCCAGCATTTT. Translating it yields CASSIQEGQPQHF.

The V call is TRBV19, the J call TRBJ2-1; the match to TRBD2 covers 7 bases. V was clipped by 1 base and J by 3 bases; unmatched bases: 6. Germline CDR1 reads LNHDA; CDR2 reads SQIVND (reference sequence). The CDR3 contains 16 residues. CDR3 DNA sequence: TGTGCCAGTAGTATAGCCACTAGCGAATACTACAATGAGCAGTTCTTC. This gives the protein CASSIATSEYYNEQFF.

The rearrangement links TRBV5-1 to TRBJ2-7, with D possibly TRBD1 on 6 matching bases. Germline V gene data show CDR1 as SGHRS and CDR2 as YFSETQ. Trimming pared 2 bases from V and 4 bases from J, leaving 16 bases between. This CDR3 region has 15 residues. The CDR3 is CASSLNRVLGYEQYF. DNA of the CDR3: TGCGCCAGCAGCTTAAACAGGGTACTCGGGTACGAGCAGTACTTC.

This clone was seen a few times. This chain links TRBV27 with TRBJ1-5; perhaps TRBD1 as D (5 bases). V lost 3 bases to trimming and J lost 3 bases, with 9 bases between them. Germline CDR1 reads MNHEY; CDR2 reads SMNVEV (reference sequence). The CDR3 runs 14 residues. The CDR3 loop is CASSFRGTNQPQHF. CDR3 sequence (DNA): TGTGCCAGCAGTTTTCGGGGGACCAATCAGCCCCAGCATTTT.

This chain joins TRBV30 and TRBJ1-5, with 8 bases fitting TRBD1. This CDR3 contains 14 residues. The germline V gene has CDR1 GTSNPN and CDR2 SVGIG (reference sequence). V dropped 7 bases and J dropped 2; count of bases not matched to a gene: 7. CDR3 region: CAFRPGQGNQPQHF. As DNA, the CDR3 is TGTGCCTTTCGACCGGGACAGGGCAATCAGCCCCAGCATTTT. Filled out from reference TRBV30 and TRBJ1-5, the complete variable domain reads SQTIHQWPATLVQPVGSPLSLECTVEGTSNPNLYWYRQAAGRGLQLLFYSVGIGQISSEVPQNLSASRPQDRQFILSSKKLLLSDSGFYLCAFRPGQGNQPQHFGDGTRLSIL.

The V and J genes are TRBV12-3 or TRBV12-4 and TRBJ1-6; 8 nucleotides agree with TRBD1. The CDR3 spans 13 residues. Germline trimming cut 9 bases from V and 8 bases from J; bases unmatched to any gene: 6. CDR3 sequence reads: CASRQGLHSPLHF. The DNA for the CDR3 is TGTGCCAGTCGACAGGGGTTGCATTCACCCCTCCACTTT.

The chain couples TRBV3-1 (or the pseudogene TRBV3-2) to TRBJ1-5, with a tentative D call TRBD1 (6 bases). The CDR3 has 13 residues. V was trimmed by 4 bases and J by 4 bases, leaving 8 bases between them. Germline V gives CDR1 LGHDT, CDR2 YNNKEL (reference sequence). CDR3 sequence (DNA): TGTGCCAGCAGCCGGACAGAAAATCAGCCCCAGCATTTT. It codes for CASSRTENQPQHF.